These T cell receptor beta chains were read from a single sample in a study of cytotoxic CD8 clonotypes in ibrutinib-treated CLL. Data came from immunoSEQ multiplex PCR; TCRdb stores just in-frame clones and leaves some out. The sample records tens of thousands of clones, approximately 87% being singletons. Material: PBMCs, obtained after 24 months of ibrutinib treatment. Source of these receptors: a human donor with chronic lymphocytic leukemia. Both conserved end residues are part of each CDR3. The D gene is left open where the match is weak. The listing skips clone size in some rows; elsewhere it reads once, few, many or a size class.

D gene	V gene	clone size	J gene	CDR3 DNA	CDR3 protein
TRBD2	TRBV14	few	TRBJ2-1	TGTGCCAGCAGCCAAGGATCTCCGGGAGGCTATGAGCAGTTCTTC	CASSQGSPGGYEQFF
.	TRBV6-5	.	TRBJ1-2	TGTGCCAGCAGTTACAGCAGGGGACCCGACCATGGCTACACCTTC	CASSYSRGPDHGYTF
TRBD2	TRBV28	few	TRBJ2-3	TGTGCCAGCAGTCCTAGCGGGAGAGCCGTAGATACGCAGTATTTT	CASSPSGRAVDTQYF
TRBD1	TRBV7-9	.	TRBJ1-2	TGTGCCAGCAGCCGACAGGGCGGTGGGGGCTACACCTTC	CASSRQGGGGYTF
.	TRBV4-2	.	TRBJ2-3	TGTGCCAGCAGCCAGGGACCGGGAGTTGCAGATACGCAGTATTTT	CASSQGPGVADTQYF
TRBD2	TRBV5-4	.	TRBJ2-5	TGTGCCAGCAGCCTTACCCGACTAGCGGGAGGTCGGGAGACCCAGTACTTC	CASSLTRLAGGRETQYF
.	TRBV15	.	TRBJ2-1	TGTGCCACCAGCACTTCCCAGGGTGGGCGGGAAGGCTATGAGCAGTTCTTC	CATSTSQGGREGYEQFF
TRBD2	TRBV18	.	TRBJ2-7	TGTGCCAGCTCACCACGCCAGACTAGCGGGAGCGGCGAGCAGTACTTC	CASSPRQTSGSGEQYF
TRBD1	TRBV6-6	.	TRBJ1-4	TGTGCCAGCACCCGACAGGGTGCTAATGAAAAACTGTTTTTT	CASTRQGANEKLFF
.	TRBV14	.	TRBJ2-3	TGTGCCAGCAGCCAAGGTTCCATGGGACTTACAGATACGCAGTATTTT	CASSQGSMGLTDTQYF
TRBD1	TRBV9	.	TRBJ1-2	TGTGCCAGCAGCGTAGGATCCAGGACAGGGGGATACTATGGCTACACCTTC	CASSVGSRTGGYYGYTF
TRBD2	TRBV11-2	.	TRBJ2-1	TGTGCCAGCAGCTTAGCGGGAGGGAATGAGCAGTTCTTC	CASSLAGGNEQFF
.	TRBV7-2	.	TRBJ1-1	TGTGCCAGCAGCTTAGTTCCGAACACTGAAGCTTTCTTT	CASSLVPNTEAFF
TRBD1	TRBV10-2	.	TRBJ2-3	TGCGCCAGCAACGGACAGGGGTCCGAAGATACGCAGTATTTT	CASNGQGSEDTQYF
.	TRBV6-5	.	TRBJ2-7	TGTGCCAGCAGACAAACAGGGTACTACGAGCAGTACTTC	CASRQTGYYEQYF
TRBD2	TRBV10-2	.	TRBJ2-3	TGCGCCAGCAGTTTGACTAGCGGAACAGATACGCAGTATTTT	CASSLTSGTDTQYF